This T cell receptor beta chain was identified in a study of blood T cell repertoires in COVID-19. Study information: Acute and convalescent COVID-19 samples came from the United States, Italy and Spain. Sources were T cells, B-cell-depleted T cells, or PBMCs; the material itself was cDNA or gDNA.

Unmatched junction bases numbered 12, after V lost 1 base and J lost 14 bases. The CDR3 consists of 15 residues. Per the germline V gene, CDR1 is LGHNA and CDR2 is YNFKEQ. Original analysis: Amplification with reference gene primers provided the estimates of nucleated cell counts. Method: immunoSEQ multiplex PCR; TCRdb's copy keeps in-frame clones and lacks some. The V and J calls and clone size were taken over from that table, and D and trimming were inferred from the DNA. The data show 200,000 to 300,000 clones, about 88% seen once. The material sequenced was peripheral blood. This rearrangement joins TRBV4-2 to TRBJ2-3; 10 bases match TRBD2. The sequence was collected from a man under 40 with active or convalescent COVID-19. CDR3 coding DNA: TGTGCCAGCAGCCAAGGGATAGCGGGGGGCCGACCACCGTATTTT. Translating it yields CASSQGIAGGRPPYF.